The next 9 T cell receptor beta chains were all read from a single sample in a study of neurological immune-mediated disorders. TCRdb processed the 5' RACE reads anew with MiXCR; each CDR3 protein has one entry. The table has under 45,000 distinct CDR3 sequences, 2% to 3% seen once; the top ten hold approximately 2.4%. Specimen: PBMCs. Receptors originate from a man in his fifties or sixties with multiple sclerosis.

This clonotype is categorized as medium-sized. The CDR3 DNA follows: TGTGCCAGCAGTTTATCAGGGGGGAACACTGAAGCTTTCTTT. It codes for CASSLSGGNTEAFF. This chain uses TRBV27 with TRBJ1-1, with a weak D call TRBD1 (6 bases). V was trimmed by 0 bases and J by 1 base, leaving 6 bases between them. This CDR3 contains 14 residues. Germline V gives CDR1 MNHEY, CDR2 SMNVEV (reference sequence).

This clonotype came up many times. The chain recombines TRBV13 with TRBJ2-5; D unresolved. The CDR3 loop spans 13 amino acids. V gave up 5 bases and J gave up 0 bases, with 7 bases separating them. CDR1 and CDR2 from the germline V gene are PRHDT and FYEKMQ (reference sequence). The CDR3 loop is CASSNRHQETQYF. The CDR3 DNA follows: TGTGCCAGCAGCAACCGACACCAAGAGACCCAGTACTTC.

This clonotype has at least ten counts. The chain links TRBV7-3 to TRBJ2-5; 7 nucleotides line up with TRBD2. Germline V gene data show CDR1 as SGHTA and CDR2 as FQGTGA. Trimming took 0 bases from V and 0 from J; bases not matched to a gene: 7. The CDR3 spans 17 residues. The CDR3 is CASSLTGGAPYQETQYF. The CDR3 bases are TGTGCCAGCAGCTTAACGGGAGGGGCACCGTACCAAGAGACCCAGTACTTC. The full variable domain, its missing parts supplied by reference TRBV7-3 and TRBJ2-5, is GAGVSQTPSNKVTEKGKYVELRCDPISGHTALYWYRQSLGQGPEFLIYFQGTGAADDSGLPNDRFFAVRPEGSVSTLKIQRTERGDSAVYLCASSLTGGAPYQETQYFGPGTRLLVL.

This clonotype has at least ten counts. The gene calls are TRBV12-3 or TRBV12-4 and TRBJ1-5; tentative D call: TRBD1 (6 bases). Deletions cut 3 bases from V and 3 bases from J, with 18 bases between. The CDR3 contains 17 residues. CDR3 in amino acids: CASSLAVQTGSNQPQHF. The CDR3 DNA reads TGTGCCAGCAGTTTGGCTGTCCAAACAGGGTCCAATCAGCCCCAGCATTTT.

This clonotype has at least ten counts. The chain carries TRBV5-1 and TRBJ1-3, with D maybe TRBD1 (6 bases). Germline V gene lookup returns CDR1 SGHRS and CDR2 YFSETQ. CDR3 length: 14 amino acids. Trimming shortened V by 5 bases and J by 0 bases, and 9 bases separated the two germline ends. The CDR3 loop reads CASRGQNSGNTIYF. CDR3 bases: TGCGCCAGCAGAGGACAGAACTCTGGAAACACCATATATTTT.

This clonotype was seen a few times. V usage is TRBV18 and J usage is TRBJ2-2, with 7 nucleotides matching TRBD2. The CDR3 covers 15 residues. Trimming cost V 0 bases and J 6 bases; bases outside gene matches: 4. CDR1 is KGHSH, CDR2 LQKENI, per germline. CDR3 region: CASSPPNRGAGELFF. CDR3 DNA: TGTGCCAGCTCACCACCGAATCGGGGGGCCGGGGAGCTGTTTTTT.

This clonotype was seen at least ten times. This sequence joins TRBV9 and TRBJ2-5; TRBD1 aligns across 8 bases. Losses at the gene ends were 5 bases for V and 5 bases for J; bases not matched to a gene: 5. Germline lookup yields CDR1 SGDLS and CDR2 YYNGEE. CDR3 length: 13 residues. CDR3 sequence (DNA): TGTGCCAGCAGTCCAGGGGGCCGGGAGACCCAGTACTTC. It yields the protein CASSPGGRETQYF.

This clonotype occurred many times. This chain links TRBV12-3 or TRBV12-4 with TRBJ1-5, with 8 positions matching TRBD1. J was trimmed by 5 bases and V by 8 bases; bases with no gene match: 5. The CDR3 has 13 residues. Here the CDR3 DNA reads TGTGCCAGCGGACAGGGATCGCATCAGCCCCAGCATTTT. This translates into CASGQGSHQPQHF.

The sample holds many counts of this clonotype. The chain combines TRBV7-2 with TRBJ2-7; D is perhaps TRBD1 or TRBD2 (5 bases each). The CDR3 has 15 amino acids. CDR1 and CDR2 (germline): SGHTA, FQGNSA. V was trimmed by 4 bases and J by 0 bases, leaving 13 bases between them. CDR3 bases: TGTGCCAGCAGCTCCGGTCGGGGCCCCTCCTACGAGCAGTACTTC. Its translation is CASSSGRGPSYEQYF.